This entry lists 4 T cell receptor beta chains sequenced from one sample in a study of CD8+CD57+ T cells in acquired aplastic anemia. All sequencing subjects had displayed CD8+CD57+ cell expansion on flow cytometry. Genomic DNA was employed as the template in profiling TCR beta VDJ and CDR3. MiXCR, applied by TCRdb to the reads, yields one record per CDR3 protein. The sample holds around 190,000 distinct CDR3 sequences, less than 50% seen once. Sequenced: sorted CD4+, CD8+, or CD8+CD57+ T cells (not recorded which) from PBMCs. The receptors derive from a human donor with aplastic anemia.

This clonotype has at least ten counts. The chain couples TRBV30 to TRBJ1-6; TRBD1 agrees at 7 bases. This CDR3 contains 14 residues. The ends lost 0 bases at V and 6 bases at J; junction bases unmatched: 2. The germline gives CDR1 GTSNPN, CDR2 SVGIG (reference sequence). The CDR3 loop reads CAWSVGTVNSPLHF. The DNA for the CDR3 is TGTGCCTGGAGTGTAGGGACAGTTAATTCACCCCTCCACTTT.

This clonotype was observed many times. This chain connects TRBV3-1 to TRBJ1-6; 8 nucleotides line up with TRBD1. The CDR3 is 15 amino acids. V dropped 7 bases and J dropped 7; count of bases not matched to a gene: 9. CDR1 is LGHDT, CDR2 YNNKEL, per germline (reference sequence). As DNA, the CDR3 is TGTGCCAGCAAACAGGGGGGTCAGGTAAATTCACCCCTCCACTTT. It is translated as CASKQGGQVNSPLHF.

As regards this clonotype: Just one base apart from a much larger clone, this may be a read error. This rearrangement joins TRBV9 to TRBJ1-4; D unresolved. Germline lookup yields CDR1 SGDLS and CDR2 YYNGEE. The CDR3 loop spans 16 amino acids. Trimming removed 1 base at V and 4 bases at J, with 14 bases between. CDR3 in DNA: TGTGCCAGCAGCGTACTTGACGAGAATGTTAATGAAAAACTGTTTTTT. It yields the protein CASSVLDENVNEKLFF.

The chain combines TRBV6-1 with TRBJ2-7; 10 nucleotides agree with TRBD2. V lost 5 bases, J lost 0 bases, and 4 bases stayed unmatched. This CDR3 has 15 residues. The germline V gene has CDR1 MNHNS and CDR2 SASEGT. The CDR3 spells CASSNSGGNSYEQYF. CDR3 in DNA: TGTGCCAGCAGTAATAGCGGGGGGAACTCCTACGAGCAGTACTTC.